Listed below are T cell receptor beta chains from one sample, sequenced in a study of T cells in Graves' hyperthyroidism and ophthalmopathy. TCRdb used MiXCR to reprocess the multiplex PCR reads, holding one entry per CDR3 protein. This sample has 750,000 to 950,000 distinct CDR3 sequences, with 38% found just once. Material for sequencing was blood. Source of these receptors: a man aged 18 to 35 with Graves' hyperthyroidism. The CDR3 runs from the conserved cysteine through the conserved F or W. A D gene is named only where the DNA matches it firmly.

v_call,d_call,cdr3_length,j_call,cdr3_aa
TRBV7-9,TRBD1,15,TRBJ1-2,CASSGTGGFGSGYTF
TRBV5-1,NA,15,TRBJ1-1,CASSPYTGGDTEAFF
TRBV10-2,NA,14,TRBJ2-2,CASREGLLFGELFF
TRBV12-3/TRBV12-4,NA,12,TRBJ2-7,CASSFALYEQYF
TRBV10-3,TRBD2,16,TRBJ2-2,CAISPTSGTTTGELFF
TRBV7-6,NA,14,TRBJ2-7,CASSLTGLSYEQYF
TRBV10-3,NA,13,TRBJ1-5,CATGTTSDQPQHF
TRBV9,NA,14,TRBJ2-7,CASSVHGNGDEQYF
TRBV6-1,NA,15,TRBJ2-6,CASSEAVREANVLTF
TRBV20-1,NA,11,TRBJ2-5,CSARGLETQYF
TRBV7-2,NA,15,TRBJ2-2,CASSWGLSGTGELFF